These 9 T cell receptor beta chains share one sample of origin, sequenced in a study of identical twins. MiXCR was run by TCRdb on the 5' RACE reads, yielding one entry per CDR3 protein. The data show approximately 410,000 distinct CDR3 sequences, around a sixth seen once. Source material: naive T cells sorted from blood. Every receptor here comes from a man between 50 and 59 years old in good health.

The chain employs TRBV20-1 and TRBJ1-5, with 8 bases aligning to TRBD1. Germline trimming cut 5 bases from V and 7 bases from J; bases unmatched to any gene: 16. Germline assignment: CDR1 DFQATT and CDR2 SNEGSKA (reference sequence). CDR3 length equals 16 residues. The CDR3 here is CSAGGQGAFPGQPQHF. The CDR3 DNA reads TGCAGTGCTGGGGGGCAGGGGGCTTTCCCCGGCCAGCCCCAGCATTTT.

This chain connects TRBV11-2 to TRBJ2-3; D tentatively reads TRBD1 or TRBD2 (5 bases each). From germline, CDR1 is SGHAT and CDR2 FQNNGV. V was clipped by 6 bases and J by 6 bases, with 19 bases between them. This CDR3 comprises 15 residues. CDR3 in DNA: TGTGCCAGCAGATTCCGGGACGGCGGTCTGGATACGCAGTATTTT. It translates to CASRFRDGGLDTQYF.

This clonotype was seen repeatedly, ten times or more. Its ends do not fully match the called genes, so a read error is possible. The chain carries TRBV7-8 and TRBJ2-1; possibly TRBD2 for D (6 bases). The CDR3 consists of 16 residues. From germline, CDR1 is SGHVS and CDR2 FQNEAQ. This CDR3 reads CASRLEGRTTDNEQFF. CDR3 in DNA: TGTGCCAGCAGATTAGAGGGGAGGACTACCGACAATGAGCAGTTCTTC.

This clonotype has more than one count but fewer than ten. The rearrangement links TRBV7-9 to TRBJ2-5; the D is unclear. The V end was cut by 5 bases, the J end by 3 bases, with 13 bases between. This CDR3 comprises 14 residues. Germline assignment: CDR1 SEHNR and CDR2 FQNEAQ (reference sequence). The DNA for the CDR3 is TGTGCCAGCAGCCTTTTCAGAGGAAAAGAGACCCAGTACTTC. Translating it yields CASSLFRGKETQYF.

This sequence joins TRBV5-1 and TRBJ2-7, with TRBD2 matching 10 bases. The CDR3 covers 14 residues. Germline loops: CDR1 SGHRS, CDR2 YFSETQ. Germline trimming cut 7 bases from V and 5 bases from J; bases unmatched to any gene: 9. In nucleotides, the CDR3 is TGCGCCAGCGGCCAGCGGGGGGGCAGCGACGAGCAGTACTTC. It translates to CASGQRGGSDEQYF.

This clonotype has at least ten counts. V usage is TRBV6-5 and J usage is TRBJ2-1; D call uncertain. CDR1 and CDR2 (germline): MNHEY, SVGAGI. This CDR3 contains 16 residues. V was clipped by 4 bases and J by 0 bases, with 13 bases between them. CDR3 in DNA: TGTGCCAGCAGTTCCGCCAGTCGGAGCTCCTACAATGAGCAGTTCTTC. Translated, it gives CASSSASRSSYNEQFF.

This clonotype turned up a few times. The rearrangement joins TRBV20-1 to TRBJ2-1; 8 bases map to TRBD2. This CDR3 comprises 12 residues. Per the germline V gene, CDR1 is DFQATT and CDR2 is SNEGSKA (reference sequence). Trimming cost V 5 bases and J 5 bases; bases outside gene matches: 2. The CDR3 nucleotides read TGCAGTGCTCTAGCGGGTAACAATGAGCAGTTCTTC. It encodes CSALAGNNEQFF.

This clonotype was detected only a few times. The V gene is TRBV12-3 or TRBV12-4, the J gene TRBJ2-5, with no clear D. The germline V and J ends were trimmed by 3 bases and 2 bases, with 16 bases remaining between them. The length of the CDR3 is 16 residues. The CDR3 DNA follows: TGTGCCAGCAGTTTGGTGGGATGGGTGAAACAAGAGACCCAGTACTTC. Translating gives CASSLVGWVKQETQYF.

The CDR3 DNA reads TGTGCCACCAGCAGAGATCCGCGGGGGCGACACAATGAGCAGTTCTTC. This sequence encodes CATSRDPRGRHNEQFF. The V and J genes are TRBV15 and TRBJ2-1; D is perhaps TRBD2 (7 bases). Germline values: CDR1 LNHNV, CDR2 YYDKDF (reference sequence). This CDR3 comprises 16 residues. Deletions cut 0 bases from V and 5 bases from J, with 14 bases between.